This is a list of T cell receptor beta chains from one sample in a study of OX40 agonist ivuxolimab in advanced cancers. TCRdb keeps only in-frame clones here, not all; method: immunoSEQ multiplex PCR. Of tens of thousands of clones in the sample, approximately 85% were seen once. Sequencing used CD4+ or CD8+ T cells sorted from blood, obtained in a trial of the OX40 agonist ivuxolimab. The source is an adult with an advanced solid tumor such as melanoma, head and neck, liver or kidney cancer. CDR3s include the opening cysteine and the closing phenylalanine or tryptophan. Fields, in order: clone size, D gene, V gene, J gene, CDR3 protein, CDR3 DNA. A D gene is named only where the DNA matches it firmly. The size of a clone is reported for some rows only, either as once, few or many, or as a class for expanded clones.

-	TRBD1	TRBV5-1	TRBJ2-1	CASSLVSDRGRREQFF	TGCGCCAGCAGCTTGGTATCGGACAGGGGGCGGCGTGAGCAGTTCTTC
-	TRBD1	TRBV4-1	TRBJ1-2	CASSQGRQGSRIGYGYTF	TGCGCCAGCAGCCAAGGACGACAGGGGAGTCGAATAGGGTATGGCTACACCTTC
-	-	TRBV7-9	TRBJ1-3	CASSLIENTIYF	TGTGCCAGCAGCTTAATCGAAAACACCATATATTTT
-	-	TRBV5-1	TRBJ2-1	CASSLVTGAYINEQFF	TGCGCCAGCAGCTTGGTAACGGGGGCCTACATTAATGAGCAGTTCTTC
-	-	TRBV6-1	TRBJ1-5	CASSEAWGVGQPQHF	TGTGCCAGCAGTGAAGCTTGGGGGGTAGGTCAGCCCCAGCATTTT
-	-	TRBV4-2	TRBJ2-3	CASSPSGTDTQYF	TGTGCCAGCAGCCCCTCCGGCACAGATACGCAGTATTTT
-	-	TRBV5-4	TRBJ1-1	CASSLLGGQTEAFF	TGTGCCAGCAGCTTGTTGGGGGGGCAGACTGAAGCTTTCTTT
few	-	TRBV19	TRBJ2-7	CASRGDHYEQYF	TGTGCCAGTAGGGGTGACCACTACGAGCAGTACTTC
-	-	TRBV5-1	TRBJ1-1	CASSLRTASLNTEAFF	TGCGCCAGCAGCCTCAGGACCGCCTCTTTGAACACTGAAGCTTTCTTT
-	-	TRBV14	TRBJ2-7	CASSQGLNTEQYF	TGTGCCAGCAGCCAAGGGCTAAATACGGAGCAGTACTTC